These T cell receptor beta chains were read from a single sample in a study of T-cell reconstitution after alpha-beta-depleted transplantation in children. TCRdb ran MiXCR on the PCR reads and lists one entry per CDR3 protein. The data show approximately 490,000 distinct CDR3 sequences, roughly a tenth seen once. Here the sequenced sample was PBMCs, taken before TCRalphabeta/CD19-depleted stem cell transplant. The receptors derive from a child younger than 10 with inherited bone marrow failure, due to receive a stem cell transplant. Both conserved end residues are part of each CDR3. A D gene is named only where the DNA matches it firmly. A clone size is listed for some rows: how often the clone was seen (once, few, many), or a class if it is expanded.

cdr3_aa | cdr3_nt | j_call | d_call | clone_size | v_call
CASSWDRPNTEAFF | TGCGCCAGCAGCTGGGACAGGCCGAACACTGAAGCTTTCTTT | TRBJ1-1 | TRBD1 | many | TRBV5-1
CASSLVFGADTQYF | TGCGCCAGCAGCTTGGTCTTCGGGGCAGATACGCAGTATTTT | TRBJ2-3 | - | many | TRBV5-1
CSARAPLGVNEQFF | TGCAGTGCTAGAGCCCCCCTCGGGGTCAATGAGCAGTTCTTC | TRBJ2-1 | - | many | TRBV20-1
CASRPGTGGREQFF | TGTGCCAGCAGACCCGGGACAGGGGGTCGGGAGCAGTTCTTC | TRBJ2-1 | TRBD1 | many | TRBV12-3/TRBV12-4
CASSRRAVIDTQYF | TGTGCCAGCTCGCGGAGGGCCGTTATAGATACGCAGTATTTT | TRBJ2-3 | - | - | TRBV19
CASSFMGWGTEAFF | TGTGCCAGCAGTTTTATGGGATGGGGGACTGAAGCTTTCTTT | TRBJ1-1 | - | many | TRBV12-3/TRBV12-4
CASSNRGSTYGYTF | TGTGCCAGCAGTAATCGGGGGAGTACCTATGGCTACACCTTC | TRBJ1-2 | - | - | TRBV6-1
CASSVVPGTGNTIYF | TGTGCCAGCAGCGTAGTACCAGGTACTGGAAACACCATATATTTT | TRBJ1-3 | - | many | TRBV9
CASSQTRFGGEQYF | TGTGCCAGCAGCCAAACTAGATTCGGAGGCGAGCAGTACTTC | TRBJ2-7 | - | many | TRBV6-2/TRBV6-3
CAWSVGTGAGELFF | TGTGCCTGGAGTGTTGGGACAGGGGCCGGGGAGCTGTTTTTT | TRBJ2-2 | TRBD1 | many | TRBV30
CASSLALKREGLRTQYF | TGTGCCAGCAGCTTAGCCCTTAAGCGGGAGGGCCTCCGAACGCAGTATTTT | TRBJ2-3 | TRBD2 | few | TRBV7-9
CASSRFPGLAWTGELFF | TGTGCCAGCTCACGCTTCCCGGGACTAGCTTGGACCGGGGAGCTGTTTTTT | TRBJ2-2 | TRBD2 | few | TRBV18
CASSLVLYEQFF | TGCGCCAGCAGCTTGGTTCTCTATGAGCAGTTCTTC | TRBJ2-1 | - | many | TRBV5-1
CASSESGQGPTEQYF | TGTGCCAGCAGTGAGTCGGGACAGGGGCCCACCGAGCAGTACTTC | TRBJ2-7 | TRBD1 | - | TRBV27
CSAPRAETGNTIYF | TGCAGTGCTCCGCGTGCGGAGACTGGAAACACCATATATTTT | TRBJ1-3 | - | many | TRBV20-1
CASSTNTGTEAFF | TGTGCCAGCAGTACAAATACCGGGACTGAAGCTTTCTTT | TRBJ1-1 | - | many | TRBV12-3/TRBV12-4
CASSYIAGYNEQFF | TGTGCCAGCAGTTATATAGCGGGTTACAATGAGCAGTTCTTC | TRBJ2-1 | TRBD2 | many | TRBV12-3/TRBV12-4
CASSQEGVTDTQYF | TGCGCCAGCAGCCAGGAAGGGGTTACAGATACGCAGTATTTT | TRBJ2-3 | - | many | TRBV4-3
CASSFKQRKPSYNEQFF | TGTGCCAGCAGCTTTAAACAGCGGAAGCCGTCCTACAATGAGCAGTTCTTC | TRBJ2-1 | - | - | TRBV5-8
CASSPRVSGLAKNIQYF | TGTGCCAGCTCACCACGGGTGTCAGGGCTAGCCAAAAACATTCAGTACTTC | TRBJ2-4 | - | - | TRBV18
CASTRIAGGEQYF | TGTGCCAGCACCCGAATCGCAGGGGGCGAGCAGTACTTC | TRBJ2-7 | TRBD1 | many | TRBV25-1
CASSLQGNYEQYF | TGCGCCAGCAGCTTGCAGGGTAACTACGAGCAGTACTTC | TRBJ2-7 | - | many | TRBV5-1
CASRIDRDEKLFF | TGTGCCAGCAGGATCGACAGGGATGAAAAACTGTTTTTT | TRBJ1-4 | TRBD1 | few | TRBV12-3/TRBV12-4
CASSPGGSGRLRGNEQFF | TGTGCCAGCAGTCCCGGGGGTAGCGGGAGATTGCGTGGGAATGAGCAGTTCTTC | TRBJ2-1 | TRBD2 | many | TRBV12-3/TRBV12-4
CSVVDENSGNTIYF | TGCAGCGTAGTGGACGAGAACTCTGGAAACACCATATATTTT | TRBJ1-3 | - | many | TRBV29-1
CASSPTSSTDNEQFF | TGCGCCAGCAGCCCGACTAGCTCGACCGACAATGAGCAGTTCTTC | TRBJ2-1 | TRBD2 | many | TRBV5-1
CASTPHMGVNTEAFF | TGTGCCAGTACTCCCCACATGGGGGTGAACACTGAAGCTTTCTTT | TRBJ1-1 | - | - | TRBV19
CSVGDGSYNEQFF | TGCAGCGTTGGCGACGGCTCCTACAATGAGCAGTTCTTC | TRBJ2-1 | - | many | TRBV29-1
CSVEPQGGYTEAFF | TGCAGCGTTGAACCCCAGGGTGGATACACTGAAGCTTTCTTT | TRBJ1-1 | - | many | TRBV29-1
CASSHGRGAEQFF | TGTGCCAGTAGTCACGGGAGGGGGGCTGAGCAGTTCTTC | TRBJ2-1 | TRBD2 | - | TRBV19
CASRGTDSMNTEAFF | TGTGCCAGCAGGGGGACTGACTCAATGAACACTGAAGCTTTCTTT | TRBJ1-1 | - | many | TRBV12-3/TRBV12-4
CASSLAGRATYEQYF | TGTGCCAGCAGTTTGGCGGGGCGAGCCACCTACGAGCAGTACTTC | TRBJ2-7 | - | many | TRBV27
CASSQGVSYEQYF | TGTGCCAGCAGCCAGGGCGTATCCTACGAGCAGTACTTC | TRBJ2-7 | - | many | TRBV7-8
CASSPGWAANNEQFF | TGTGCCAGCAGCCCCGGGTGGGCGGCTAACAATGAGCAGTTCTTC | TRBJ2-1 | - | - | TRBV11-2
CASRLLLGPQETQYF | TGTGCCAGCAGATTACTCCTCGGACCACAAGAGACCCAGTACTTC | TRBJ2-5 | - | - | TRBV12-3/TRBV12-4
CASSLGEGTGELFF | TGTGCCAGCAGCTTAGGAGAGGGCACCGGGGAGCTGTTTTTT | TRBJ2-2 | - | - | TRBV5-4
CAGGSYNEQFF | TGTGCCGGAGGCTCCTACAATGAGCAGTTCTTC | TRBJ2-1 | - | - | TRBV19
CASSLDFVEPDTQYF | TGCGCCAGCAGCTTGGATTTCGTGGAACCCGATACGCAGTATTTT | TRBJ2-3 | - | - | TRBV5-1
CASSRGTRVEYF | TGTGCCAGCAGTCGCGGGACTAGGGTGGAGTACTTC | TRBJ2-7 | TRBD2 | many | TRBV12-3/TRBV12-4
CASRLGQIYGYTF | TGTGCCAGCAGACTGGGACAGATCTATGGCTACACCTTC | TRBJ1-2 | TRBD1 | many | TRBV5-6
CASSTRSGRVSNEQFF | TGTGCCAGCAGTACTCGTAGCGGGAGGGTGTCCAATGAGCAGTTCTTC | TRBJ2-1 | TRBD2 | many | TRBV6-5
CASSFGTSVTDTQYF | TGTGCCAGCAGTTTTGGGACTAGCGTCACAGATACGCAGTATTTT | TRBJ2-3 | TRBD2 | many | TRBV28
CAIQTSGNNEQFF | TGTGCCATCCAGACTAGCGGGAACAATGAGCAGTTCTTC | TRBJ2-1 | TRBD2 | many | TRBV6-2/TRBV6-3
CASRPDRVSPLHF | TGTGCCAGCAGACCGGACAGGGTCTCACCCCTCCACTTT | TRBJ1-6 | TRBD1 | many | TRBV7-9
CSVEGLSSYNEQFF | TGCAGCGTTGAAGGTCTGAGCTCCTACAATGAGCAGTTCTTC | TRBJ2-1 | - | many | TRBV29-1
CASSFTGAGQYF | TGTGCCAGCAGTTTTACCGGAGCGGGCCAGTACTTC | TRBJ2-5 | - | many | TRBV12-3/TRBV12-4